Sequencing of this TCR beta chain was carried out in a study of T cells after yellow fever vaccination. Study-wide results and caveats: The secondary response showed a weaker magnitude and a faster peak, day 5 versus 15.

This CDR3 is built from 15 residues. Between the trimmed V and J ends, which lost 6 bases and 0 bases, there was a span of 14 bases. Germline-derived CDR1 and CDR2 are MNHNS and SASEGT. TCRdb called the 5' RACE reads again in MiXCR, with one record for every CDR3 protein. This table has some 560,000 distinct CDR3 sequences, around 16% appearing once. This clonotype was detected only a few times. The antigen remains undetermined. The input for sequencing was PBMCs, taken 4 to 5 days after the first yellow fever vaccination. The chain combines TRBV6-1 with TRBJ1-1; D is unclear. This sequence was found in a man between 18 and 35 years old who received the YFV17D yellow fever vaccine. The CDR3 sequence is CASSVIGLMNTEAFF. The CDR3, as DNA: TGTGCCAGCAGCGTGATAGGGTTGATGAACACTGAAGCTTTCTTT.